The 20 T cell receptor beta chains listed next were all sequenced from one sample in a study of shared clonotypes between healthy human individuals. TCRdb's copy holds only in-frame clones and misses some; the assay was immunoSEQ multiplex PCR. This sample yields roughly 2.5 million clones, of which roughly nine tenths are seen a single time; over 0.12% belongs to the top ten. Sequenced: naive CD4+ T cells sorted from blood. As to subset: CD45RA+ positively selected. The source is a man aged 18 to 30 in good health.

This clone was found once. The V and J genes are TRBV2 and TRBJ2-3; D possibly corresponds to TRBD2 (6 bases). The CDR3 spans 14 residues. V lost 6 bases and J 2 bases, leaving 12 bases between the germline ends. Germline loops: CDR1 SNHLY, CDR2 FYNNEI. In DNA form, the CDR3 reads TGTGCCAGCAGAGGGCGGGGCTACACAGATACGCAGTATTTT. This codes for CASRGRGYTDTQYF.

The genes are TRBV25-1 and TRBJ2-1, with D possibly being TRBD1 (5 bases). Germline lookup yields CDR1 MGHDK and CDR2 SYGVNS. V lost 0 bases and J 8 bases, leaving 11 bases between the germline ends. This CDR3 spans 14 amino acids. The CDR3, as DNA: TGTGCCAGCAGTGAATATCAGGGTTGGGATGAGCAGTTCTTC. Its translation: CASSEYQGWDEQFF.

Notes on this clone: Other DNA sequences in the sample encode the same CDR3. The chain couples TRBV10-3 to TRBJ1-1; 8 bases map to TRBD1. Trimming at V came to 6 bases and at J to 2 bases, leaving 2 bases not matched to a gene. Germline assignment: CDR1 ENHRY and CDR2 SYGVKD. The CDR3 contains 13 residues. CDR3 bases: TGTGCCATCAGGGACAGGGTCAACACTGAAGCTTTCTTT. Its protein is CAIRDRVNTEAFF.

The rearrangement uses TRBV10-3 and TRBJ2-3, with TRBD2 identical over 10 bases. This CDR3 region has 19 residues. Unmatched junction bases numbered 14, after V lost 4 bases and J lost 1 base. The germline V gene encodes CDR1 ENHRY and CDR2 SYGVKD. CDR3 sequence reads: CAISGPTSGEFDGTDTQYF. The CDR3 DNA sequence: TGTGCCATCAGTGGCCCCACTAGCGGGGAATTTGACGGCACAGATACGCAGTATTTT.

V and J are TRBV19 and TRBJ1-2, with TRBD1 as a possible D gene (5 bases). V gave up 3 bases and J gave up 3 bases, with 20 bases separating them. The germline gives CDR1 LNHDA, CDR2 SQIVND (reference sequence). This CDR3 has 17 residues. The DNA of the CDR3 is TGTGCCAGTAGTATTAGGGGAGGACACAAGACCTACTATGGCTACACCTTC. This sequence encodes CASSIRGGHKTYYGYTF.

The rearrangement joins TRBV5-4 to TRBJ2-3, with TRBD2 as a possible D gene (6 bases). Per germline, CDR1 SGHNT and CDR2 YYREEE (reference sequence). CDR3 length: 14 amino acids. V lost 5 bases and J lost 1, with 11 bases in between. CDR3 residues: CASSVSGGTDTQYF. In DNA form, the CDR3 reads TGTGCCAGCAGTGTTTCGGGGGGCACAGATACGCAGTATTTT.

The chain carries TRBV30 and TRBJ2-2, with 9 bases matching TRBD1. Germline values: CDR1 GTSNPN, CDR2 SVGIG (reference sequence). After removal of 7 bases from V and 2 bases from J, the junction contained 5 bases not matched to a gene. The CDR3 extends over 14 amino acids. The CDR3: CASKGQGNTGELFF. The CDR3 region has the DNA TGTGCCTCGAAGGGACAGGGTAACACCGGGGAGCTGTTTTTT.

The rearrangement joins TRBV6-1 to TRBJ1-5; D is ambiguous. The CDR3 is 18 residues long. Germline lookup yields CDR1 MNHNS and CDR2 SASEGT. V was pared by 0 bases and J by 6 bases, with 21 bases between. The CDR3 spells CASSEALAGSLGVQPQHF. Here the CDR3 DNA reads TGTGCCAGCAGTGAAGCCCTAGCGGGCAGCCTCGGTGTTCAGCCCCAGCATTTT.

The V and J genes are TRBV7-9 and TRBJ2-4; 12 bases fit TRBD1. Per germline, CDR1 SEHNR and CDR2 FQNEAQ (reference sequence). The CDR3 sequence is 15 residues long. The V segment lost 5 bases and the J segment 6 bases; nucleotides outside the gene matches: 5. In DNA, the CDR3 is TGTGCCAGCAGCGCGGGACAGGGGGCGGTAAACATTCAGTACTTC. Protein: CASSAGQGAVNIQYF.

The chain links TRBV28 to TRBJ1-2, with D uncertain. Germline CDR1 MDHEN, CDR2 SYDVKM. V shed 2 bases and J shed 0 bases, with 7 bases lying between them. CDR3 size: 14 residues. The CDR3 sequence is CASSLVQSNYGYTF. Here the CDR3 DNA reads TGTGCCAGCAGTTTAGTCCAGTCTAACTATGGCTACACCTTC.

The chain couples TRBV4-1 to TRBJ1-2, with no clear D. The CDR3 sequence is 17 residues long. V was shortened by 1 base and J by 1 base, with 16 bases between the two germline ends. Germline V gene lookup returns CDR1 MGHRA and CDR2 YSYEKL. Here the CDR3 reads CASSQGSEVEVNYGYTF. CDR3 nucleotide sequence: TGCGCCAGCAGCCAAGGATCGGAGGTCGAGGTTAACTATGGCTACACCTTC.

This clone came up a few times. In nucleotides, the CDR3 is TGTGCCAGTAGTATAGATCTCCAATCAGGACAGAGGACTGAAGCTTTCTTT. Its protein is CASSIDLQSGQRTEAFF. The chain couples TRBV19 to TRBJ1-1, with TRBD1 as a possible D gene (6 bases). Trimming shortened V by 0 bases and J by 5 bases, and 19 bases separated the two germline ends. The CDR3 contains 17 residues. From germline, CDR1 is LNHDA and CDR2 SQIVND (reference sequence).

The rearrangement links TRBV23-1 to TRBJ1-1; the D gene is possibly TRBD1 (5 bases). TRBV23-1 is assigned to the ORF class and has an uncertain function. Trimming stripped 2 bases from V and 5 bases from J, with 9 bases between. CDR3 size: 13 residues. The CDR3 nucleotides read TGCGCCAGCAGTCAAGCGGGGGTGACTGAAGCTTTCTTT. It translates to CASSQAGVTEAFF.

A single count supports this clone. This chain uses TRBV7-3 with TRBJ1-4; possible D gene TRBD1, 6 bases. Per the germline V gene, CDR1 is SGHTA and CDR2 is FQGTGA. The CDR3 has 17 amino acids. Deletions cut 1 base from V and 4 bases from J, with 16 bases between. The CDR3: CASSLIEDSENNEKLFF. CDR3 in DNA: TGTGCCAGCAGCTTAATAGAGGACAGCGAAAATAATGAAAAACTGTTTTTT.

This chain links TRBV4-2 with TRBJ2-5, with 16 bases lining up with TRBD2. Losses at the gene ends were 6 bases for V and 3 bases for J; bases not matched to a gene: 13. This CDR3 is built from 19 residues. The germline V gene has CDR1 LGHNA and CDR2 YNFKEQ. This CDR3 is CASSRLGTSGGGREETQYF. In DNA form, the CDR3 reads TGTGCCAGCAGTCGCCTAGGGACTAGCGGGGGGGGTAGGGAAGAGACCCAGTACTTC.

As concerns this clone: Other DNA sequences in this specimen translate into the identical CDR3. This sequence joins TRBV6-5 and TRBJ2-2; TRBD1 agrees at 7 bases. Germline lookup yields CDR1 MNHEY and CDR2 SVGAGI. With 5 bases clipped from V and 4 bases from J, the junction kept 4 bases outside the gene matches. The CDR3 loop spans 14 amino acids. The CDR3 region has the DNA TGTGCCAGCAGTCGGACAGGTGGCACCGGGGAGCTGTTTTTT. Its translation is CASSRTGGTGELFF.

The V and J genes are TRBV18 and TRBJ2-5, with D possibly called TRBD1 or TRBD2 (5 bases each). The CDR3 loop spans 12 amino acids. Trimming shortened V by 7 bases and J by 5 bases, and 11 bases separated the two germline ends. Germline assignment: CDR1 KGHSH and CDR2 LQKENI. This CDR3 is CASCGPGETQYF. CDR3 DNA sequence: TGTGCCAGCTGCGGGCCAGGGGAGACCCAGTACTTC. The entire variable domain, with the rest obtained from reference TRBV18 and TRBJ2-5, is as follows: NAGVMQNPRHLVRRRGQEARLRCSPMKGHSHVYWYRQLPEEGLKFMVYLQKENIIDESGMPKERFSAEFPKEGPSILRIQQVVRGDSAAYFCASCGPGETQYFGPGTRLLVL.

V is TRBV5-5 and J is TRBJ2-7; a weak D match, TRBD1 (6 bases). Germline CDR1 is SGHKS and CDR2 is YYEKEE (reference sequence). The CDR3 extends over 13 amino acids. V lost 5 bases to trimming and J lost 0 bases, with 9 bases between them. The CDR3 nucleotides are TGTGCCAGCAGGGGGGACAACTCCTACGAGCAGTACTTC. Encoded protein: CASRGDNSYEQYF.

The CDR3 loop is CASSLELYNEQFF. CDR3 bases: TGTGCCAGCAGCTTAGAACTCTACAATGAGCAGTTCTTC. The chain is built from TRBV7-2 and TRBJ2-1, with D unclear. This CDR3 is 13 amino acids long. Germline V gene sequence: CDR1 SGHTA, CDR2 FQGNSA. The germline V and J ends were trimmed by 1 base and 3 bases, with 4 bases remaining between them.

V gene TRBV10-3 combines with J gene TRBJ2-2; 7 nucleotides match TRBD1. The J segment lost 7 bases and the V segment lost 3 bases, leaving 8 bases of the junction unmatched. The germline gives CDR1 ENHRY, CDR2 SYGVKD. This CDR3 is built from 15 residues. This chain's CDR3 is CAISEQGSSVGELFF. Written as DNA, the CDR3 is TGTGCCATCAGTGAACAGGGGAGTAGCGTCGGGGAGCTGTTTTTT.